The sequence of this TCR beta chain was determined in a study of CD8 T cells in Susac syndrome. J was trimmed by 1 base and V by 3 bases; bases with no gene match: 5. The CDR3 runs 17 residues. With random hexamers, reverse transcription was performed on about 0.5 to 1 ug of RNA. An immunoSEQ multiplex PCR amplified TCR beta CDR3 over 54 Vbeta and 13 Jbeta. TCRdb re-called the immunoSEQ multiplex PCR reads through MiXCR, storing one row per CDR3 protein. The repertoire holds about 210,000 distinct CDR3 sequences, roughly 92% seen once, with 0.1% in the top ten. The chain is built from TRBV12-3 or TRBV12-4 and TRBJ2-1; 11 positions match TRBD2. The TCR sequence derives from a human donor in good health. The specimen was CD4+ T cells from PBMCs. This CDR3 reads CASSFLAGGSSYNEQFF. CDR3 sequence (DNA): TGTGCCAGCAGTTTCCTAGCGGGGGGTTCTTCCTACAATGAGCAGTTCTTC.